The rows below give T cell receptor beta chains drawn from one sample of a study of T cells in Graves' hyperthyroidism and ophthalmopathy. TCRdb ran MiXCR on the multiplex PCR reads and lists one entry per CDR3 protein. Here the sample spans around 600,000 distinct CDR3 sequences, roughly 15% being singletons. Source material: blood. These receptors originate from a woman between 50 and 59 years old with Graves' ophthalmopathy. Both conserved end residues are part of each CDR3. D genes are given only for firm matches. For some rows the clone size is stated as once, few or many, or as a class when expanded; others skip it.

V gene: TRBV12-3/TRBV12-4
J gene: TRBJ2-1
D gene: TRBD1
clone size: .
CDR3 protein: CASSLNPGQSYNNEQFF
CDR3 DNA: TGTGCCAGCAGTCTAAACCCGGGACAGTCGTATAACAATGAGCAGTTCTTC

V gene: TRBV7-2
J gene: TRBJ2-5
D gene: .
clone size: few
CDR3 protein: CASTDRAGKETQYF
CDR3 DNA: TGTGCCAGCACCGATCGGGCGGGAAAAGAGACCCAGTACTTC

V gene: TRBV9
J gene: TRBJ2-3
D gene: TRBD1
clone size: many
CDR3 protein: CASSVVGGPSTDTQYF
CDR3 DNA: TGTGCCAGCAGCGTAGTAGGGGGCCCTAGCACAGATACGCAGTATTTT

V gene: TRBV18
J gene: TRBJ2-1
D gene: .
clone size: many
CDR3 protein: CASSPPLQNYNEQFF
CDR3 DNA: TGTGCCAGCTCACCACCGCTTCAGAATTACAATGAGCAGTTCTTC

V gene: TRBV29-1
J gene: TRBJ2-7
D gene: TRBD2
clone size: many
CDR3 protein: CSVEGLAGSEQYF
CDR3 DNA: TGCAGCGTTGAAGGCCTAGCGGGATCCGAGCAGTACTTC

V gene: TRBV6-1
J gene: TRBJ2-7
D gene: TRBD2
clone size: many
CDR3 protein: CASRGLAESYEQYF
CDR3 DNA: TGTGCCAGCAGGGGACTAGCGGAAAGCTACGAGCAGTACTTC

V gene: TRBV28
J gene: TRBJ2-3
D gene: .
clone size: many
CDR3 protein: CASSSPRGNSLTDTQYF
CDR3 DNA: TGTGCCAGCAGTTCCCCACGAGGGAACTCGCTCACAGATACGCAGTATTTT

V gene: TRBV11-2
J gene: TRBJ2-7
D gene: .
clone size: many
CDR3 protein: CASSYGAGRTYEQYF
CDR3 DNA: TGTGCCAGCAGTTACGGTGCGGGACGAACCTACGAGCAGTACTTC

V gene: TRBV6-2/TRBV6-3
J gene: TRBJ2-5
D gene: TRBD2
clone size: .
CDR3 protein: CASTPGGLAGPFQETQYF
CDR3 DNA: TGTGCCAGCACCCCCGGGGGACTAGCGGGCCCCTTCCAAGAGACCCAGTACTTC

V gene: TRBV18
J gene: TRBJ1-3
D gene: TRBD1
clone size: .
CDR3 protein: CASSPLDRGGPGNTIYF
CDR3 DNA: TGTGCCAGCTCACCCCTGGACAGGGGCGGACCTGGAAACACCATATATTTT

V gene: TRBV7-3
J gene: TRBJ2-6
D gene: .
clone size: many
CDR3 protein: CASSLDSSSGANVLTF
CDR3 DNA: TGTGCCAGCAGCTTAGATTCCAGCTCTGGGGCCAACGTCCTGACTTTC

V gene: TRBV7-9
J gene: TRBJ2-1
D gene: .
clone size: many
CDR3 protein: CASRGGQHYNEQFF
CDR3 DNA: TGTGCCAGCCGTGGGGGACAACACTACAATGAGCAGTTCTTC

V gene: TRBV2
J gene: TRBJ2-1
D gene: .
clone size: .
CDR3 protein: CASSDSFSEGEQFF
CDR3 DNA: TGTGCCAGCAGTGATAGCTTCTCCGAGGGTGAGCAGTTCTTC

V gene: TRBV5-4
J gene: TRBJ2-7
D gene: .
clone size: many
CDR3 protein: CASSLDRGSSYEQYF
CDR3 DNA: TGTGCCAGCAGCTTGGATAGGGGGTCCTCCTACGAGCAGTACTTC

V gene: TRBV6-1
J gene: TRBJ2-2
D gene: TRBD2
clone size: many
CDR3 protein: CASSSPMASGSFGELFF
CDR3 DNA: TGTGCCAGCAGTTCCCCCATGGCTAGCGGGAGTTTCGGGGAGCTGTTTTTT

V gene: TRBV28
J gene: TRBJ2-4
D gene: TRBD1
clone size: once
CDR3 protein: CASSVSTGAQGNIQYF
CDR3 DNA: TGTGCCAGCAGTGTCTCGACAGGGGCGCAGGGAAACATTCAGTACTTC

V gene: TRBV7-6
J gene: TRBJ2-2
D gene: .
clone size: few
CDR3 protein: CASSLFGAQGGELFF
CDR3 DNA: TGTGCCAGCAGCTTATTCGGGGCGCAGGGCGGGGAGCTGTTTTTT

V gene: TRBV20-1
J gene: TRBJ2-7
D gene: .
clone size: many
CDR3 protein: CSASLAAAEQYF
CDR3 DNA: TGCAGTGCTAGTCTCGCGGCTGCCGAGCAGTACTTC

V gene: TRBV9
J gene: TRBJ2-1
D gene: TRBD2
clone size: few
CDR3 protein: CASSVALSGSYNEQFF
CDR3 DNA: TGTGCCAGCAGCGTAGCTCTAAGCGGGAGCTACAATGAGCAGTTCTTC

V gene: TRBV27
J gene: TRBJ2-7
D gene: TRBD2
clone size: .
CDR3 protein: CATCRLAGYEQYF
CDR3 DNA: TGTGCCACCTGCCGGCTAGCGGGCTACGAGCAGTACTTC

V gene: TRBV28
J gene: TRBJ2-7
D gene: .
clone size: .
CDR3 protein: CASSLTTPYEQYF
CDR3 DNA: TGTGCCAGCAGTCTGACTACCCCCTACGAGCAGTACTTC

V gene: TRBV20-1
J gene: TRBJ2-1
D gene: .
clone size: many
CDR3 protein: CSARDETGSSYNEQFF
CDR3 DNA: TGCAGTGCTAGAGATGAAACAGGCAGCTCCTACAATGAGCAGTTCTTC

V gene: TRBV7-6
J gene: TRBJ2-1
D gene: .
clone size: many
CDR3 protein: CASSLNLAHEQFF
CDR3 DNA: TGTGCCAGCAGCTTGAACCTAGCACATGAGCAGTTCTTC

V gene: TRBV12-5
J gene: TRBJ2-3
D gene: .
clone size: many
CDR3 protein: CASGLAEYTDTQYF
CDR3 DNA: TGTGCTAGTGGTCTGGCAGAATACACAGATACGCAGTATTTT

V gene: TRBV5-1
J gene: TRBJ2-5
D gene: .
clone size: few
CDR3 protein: CASSRGVGETQYF
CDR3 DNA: TGCGCCAGCAGTCGGGGAGTTGGAGAGACCCAGTACTTC

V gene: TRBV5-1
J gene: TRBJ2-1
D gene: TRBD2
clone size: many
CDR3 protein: CASSSGTSGSVNEQFF
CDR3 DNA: TGCGCCAGCTCCTCCGGGACTAGCGGGAGTGTCAATGAGCAGTTCTTC

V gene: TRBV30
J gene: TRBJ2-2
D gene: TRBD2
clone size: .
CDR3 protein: CASAGLADSNTGELFF
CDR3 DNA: TGTGCCTCCGCGGGACTAGCGGACTCGAACACCGGGGAGCTGTTTTTT

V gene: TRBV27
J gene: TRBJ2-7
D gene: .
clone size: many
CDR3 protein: CASSLAQSYEQYF
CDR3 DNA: TGTGCCAGCAGTTTAGCTCAGTCCTACGAGCAGTACTTC

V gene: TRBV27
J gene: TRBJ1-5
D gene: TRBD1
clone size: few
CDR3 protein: CASSSMDRNQPQHF
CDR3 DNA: TGTGCCAGCAGTTCCATGGACAGGAATCAGCCCCAGCATTTT

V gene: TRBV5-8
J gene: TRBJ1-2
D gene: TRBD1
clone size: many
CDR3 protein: CASSLRQGGGYTF
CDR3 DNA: TGTGCCAGCAGCTTGAGACAGGGAGGGGGCTACACCTTC

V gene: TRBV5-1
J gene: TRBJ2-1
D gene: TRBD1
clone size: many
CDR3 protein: CASSPWDRGSNEQFF
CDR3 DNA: TGCGCCAGCAGCCCATGGGACAGGGGTAGCAATGAGCAGTTCTTC

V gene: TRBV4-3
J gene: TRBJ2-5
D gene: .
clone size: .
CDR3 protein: CASSQVERRGETQYF
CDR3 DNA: TGCGCCAGCAGCCAAGTGGAACGGAGGGGAGAGACCCAGTACTTC

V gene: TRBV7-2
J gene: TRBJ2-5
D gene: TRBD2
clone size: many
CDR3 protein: CASSPSGGETQYF
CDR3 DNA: TGTGCCAGCAGCCCTAGCGGGGGGGAGACCCAGTACTTC

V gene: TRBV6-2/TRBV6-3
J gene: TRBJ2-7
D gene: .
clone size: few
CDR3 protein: CASSYRASLSYEQYF
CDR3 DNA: TGTGCCAGCAGTTACCGGGCTAGTCTCTCCTACGAGCAGTACTTC

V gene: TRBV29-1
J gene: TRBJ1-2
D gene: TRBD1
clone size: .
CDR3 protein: CSVDGTGGRDGYTF
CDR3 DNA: TGCAGCGTTGACGGGACAGGGGGTAGAGATGGCTACACCTTC

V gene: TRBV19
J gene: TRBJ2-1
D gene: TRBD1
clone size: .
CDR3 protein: CASSIQGQGYEQFF
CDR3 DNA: TGTGCCAGTAGTATCCAAGGACAGGGTTATGAGCAGTTCTTC

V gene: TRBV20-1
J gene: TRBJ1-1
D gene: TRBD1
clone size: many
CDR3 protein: CRTGRQDTEAFF
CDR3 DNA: TGCAGGACAGGGAGGCAGGACACTGAAGCTTTCTTT

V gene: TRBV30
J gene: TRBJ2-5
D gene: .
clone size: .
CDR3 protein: CACYRTAETQYF
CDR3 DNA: TGTGCCTGCTACAGGACAGCGGAGACCCAGTACTTC

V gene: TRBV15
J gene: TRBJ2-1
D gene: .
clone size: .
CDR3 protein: CATSRDKSGFYNEQFF
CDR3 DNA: TGTGCCACCAGCAGAGATAAAAGCGGGTTTTACAATGAGCAGTTCTTC

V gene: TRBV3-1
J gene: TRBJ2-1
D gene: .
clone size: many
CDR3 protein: CASSQSRGKRNSYNEQFF
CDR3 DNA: TGTGCCAGCAGCCAAAGCCGCGGGAAGCGGAACTCCTACAATGAGCAGTTCTTC

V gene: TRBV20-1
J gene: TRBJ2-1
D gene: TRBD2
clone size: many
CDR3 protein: CSARGPLTSGSLLRRSNEQFF
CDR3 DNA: TGCAGTGCTAGAGGTCCCCTTACTAGCGGGAGCTTATTACGGCGGAGCAATGAGCAGTTCTTC

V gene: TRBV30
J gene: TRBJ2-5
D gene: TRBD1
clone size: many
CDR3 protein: CAWGTGATQETQYF
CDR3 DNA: TGTGCCTGGGGGACAGGGGCCACCCAAGAGACCCAGTACTTC

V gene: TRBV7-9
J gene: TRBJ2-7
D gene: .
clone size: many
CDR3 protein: CASSLEAALAYEQYF
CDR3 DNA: TGTGCCAGCAGCTTAGAGGCAGCTTTAGCCTACGAGCAGTACTTC

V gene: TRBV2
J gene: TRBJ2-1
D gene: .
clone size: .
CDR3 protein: CASIAPNHNEQFF
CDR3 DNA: TGTGCCAGCATCGCCCCAAATCACAATGAGCAGTTCTTC

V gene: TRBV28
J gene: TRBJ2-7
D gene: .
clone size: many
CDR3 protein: CASSLEGRGSYEQYF
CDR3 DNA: TGTGCCAGCAGTTTAGAGGGCAGGGGCTCCTACGAGCAGTACTTC